These 19 T cell receptor beta chains share one sample of origin, sequenced in a study of blood T cell repertoires in COVID-19. Method: immunoSEQ multiplex PCR; TCRdb's copy keeps in-frame clones and lacks some. The sample contains 210,000 or so clones, approximately 80% of which appear only once. The sequenced sample was peripheral blood. Source of these receptors: a man aged 50-59 years who had recovered from COVID-19.

This chain uses TRBV5-1 with TRBJ2-3; 11 nucleotides align to TRBD2. V trimming: 4 bases; J trimming: 3 bases; junction bases outside the gene matches: 7. The CDR3 extends over 16 amino acids. Germline V gene lookup returns CDR1 SGHRS and CDR2 YFSETQ. Here the CDR3 DNA reads TGCGCCAGCAGCCGGACTAGCGGGCGGGGGACAGATACGCAGTATTTT. This sequence encodes CASSRTSGRGTDTQYF.

The sample holds a few counts of this clone. The CDR3 protein is CASSKGQGDPQGAFF. CDR3 DNA: TGTGCCAGCAGCAAGGGACAGGGAGACCCCCAGGGAGCTTTCTTT. The chain links TRBV7-3 to TRBJ1-1; 9 nucleotides match TRBD1. CDR3 length: 15 amino acids. The junction had 14 bases not matched to a gene; V was cut back by 5 bases and J by 10 bases. The V gene's germline CDR1 is SGHTA and CDR2 FQGTGA. Looking up the rest from reference TRBV7-3 and TRBJ1-1 gives the full variable domain: GAGVSQTPSNKVTEKGKYVELRCDPISGHTALYWYRQSLGQGPEFLIYFQGTGAADDSGLPNDRFFAVRPEGSVSTLKIQRTERGDSAVYLCASSKGQGDPQGAFFGQGTRLTVV.

The chain combines TRBV28 with TRBJ2-1; D perhaps matches TRBD2 (7 bases). CDR1 MDHEN and CDR2 SYDVKM come from the germline V gene. This CDR3 has 15 amino acids. Between the trimmed V and J ends, which lost 6 bases and 0 bases, there was a span of 12 bases. CDR3 DNA sequence: TGTGCCAGCAGGGGGGGGCTGTTCTCCTACAATGAGCAGTTCTTC. It is translated as CASRGGLFSYNEQFF. Together with reference TRBV28 and TRBJ2-1, the CDR3 gives the full variable domain: DVKVTQSSRYLVKRTGEKVFLECVQDMDHENMFWYRQDPGLGLRLIYFSYDVKMKEKGDIPEGYSVSREKKERFSLILESASTNQTSMYLCASRGGLFSYNEQFFGPGTRLTVL.

The chain carries TRBV10-3 and TRBJ2-5; no definite D call. The CDR3 runs to 11 residues. Germline loops: CDR1 ENHRY, CDR2 SYGVKD. The V end was cut by 3 bases, the J end by 4 bases, with 3 bases between. The chain's CDR3 is CAISDGETQYF. The DNA of the CDR3 is TGTGCCATCAGTGACGGAGAGACCCAGTACTTC.

The genes are TRBV27 and TRBJ2-3; perhaps TRBD1 as D (5 bases). The V gene's germline CDR1 is MNHEY and CDR2 SMNVEV (reference sequence). This CDR3 is built from 14 residues. Between the trimmed V and J ends, which lost 4 bases and 7 bases, there was a span of 15 bases. The CDR3 sequence: CASSSQGVLNTQYF. The CDR3 nucleotides read TGTGCCAGCAGTTCTCAGGGTGTATTAAATACGCAGTATTTT.

The CDR3 sequence: CASSRRVGAYGYTF. DNA of the CDR3: TGTGCCAGCAGCCGCAGGGTCGGCGCCTATGGCTACACCTTC. The chain links TRBV7-8 to TRBJ1-2, with D possibly being TRBD1 (5 bases). Germline V gene data show CDR1 as SGHVS and CDR2 as FQNEAQ. The CDR3 is made up of 14 amino acids. V lost 5 bases to trimming and J lost 4 bases, with 14 bases between them.

This clone was found a few times. The J gene is TRBJ2-5, the V gene TRBV27; 10 nucleotides line up with TRBD1. The CDR3 has 20 amino acids. V lost 2 bases, J lost 3 bases, and 18 bases stayed unmatched. Germline V gene lookup returns CDR1 MNHEY and CDR2 SMNVEV (reference sequence). This CDR3 reads CASSLTASLRDRGKKETQYF. The DNA for the CDR3 is TGTGCCAGCAGTTTAACGGCGTCACTGCGGGACAGGGGAAAGAAAGAGACCCAGTACTTC.

The V and J genes are TRBV7-2 and TRBJ2-7, with D tentatively TRBD2 (5 bases). The CDR3 totals 14 residues. Between the trimmed V and J ends, which lost 5 bases and 0 bases, there was a span of 11 bases. Germline CDR1 reads SGHTA; CDR2 reads FQGNSA. The CDR3 DNA follows: TGTGCCAGCAGCGTCACCGGGATCTCCTACGAGCAGTACTTC. Translated: CASSVTGISYEQYF.

The chain recombines TRBV5-4 with TRBJ2-5, with D possibly matching TRBD2 (6 bases). The CDR3 extends over 15 amino acids. V lost 0 bases and J 5 bases, leaving 14 bases between the germline ends. Germline V gives CDR1 SGHNT, CDR2 YYREEE (reference sequence). For the CDR3, the DNA is TGTGCCAGCAGCTTGGTGGCGGGATCCCAGGAGACCCAGTACTTC. It translates to CASSLVAGSQETQYF.

The rearrangement uses TRBV19 and TRBJ2-1; D not certain. The V end lost 3 bases, the J end lost 5 bases, and 8 bases lay between the germline ends. CDR1 is LNHDA and CDR2 is SQIVND in the germline V gene (reference sequence). This CDR3 is 13 amino acids long. The CDR3 DNA reads TGTGCCAGTAGTATTAACAAAGACAATGAGCAGTTCTTC. Protein product: CASSINKDNEQFF. The whole variable domain, filled in from reference TRBV19 and TRBJ2-1, reads DGGITQSPKYLFRKEGQNVTLSCEQNLNHDAMYWYRQDPGQGLRLIYYSQIVNDFQKGDIAEGYSVSREKKESFPLTVTSAQKNPTAFYLCASSINKDNEQFFGPGTRLTVL.

This chain connects TRBV20-1 to TRBJ2-7; 7 bases align to TRBD2. In germline, CDR1 is DFQATT, CDR2 SNEGSKA (reference sequence). This CDR3 comprises 16 residues. V lost 3 bases to trimming and J lost 0 bases; unmatched junction nucleotides: 11. DNA of the CDR3: TGCAGTGCTAGTCTTCGTTACGGGGACTACTCCTACGAGCAGTACTTC. Its translation: CSASLRYGDYSYEQYF.

The rearrangement joins TRBV4-2 to TRBJ1-5; tentative D call: TRBD1 (5 bases). The CDR3 length is 15 residues. Germline lookup yields CDR1 LGHNA and CDR2 YNFKEQ. The germline V and J ends were trimmed by 0 bases and 4 bases, with 10 bases remaining between them. The CDR3, as DNA: TGTGCCAGCAGCCAAGATATTGGGGCAAATCAGCCCCAGCATTTT. Its protein is CASSQDIGANQPQHF.

The chain carries TRBV10-3 and TRBJ1-2; 10 nucleotides match TRBD1. CDR3 size: 16 residues. V was pared by 11 bases and J by 4 bases, with 16 bases of the junction left unmatched. CDR1 and CDR2 from the germline V gene are ENHRY and SYGVKD. The CDR3 loop is CAAKDGDRGLVYGYTF. The CDR3 DNA follows: TGTGCCGCCAAGGACGGTGACAGGGGGCTCGTCTATGGCTACACCTTC.

This clone was detected once. The DNA of the CDR3 is TGTGCCAGGAGACAGGGGGCTGGAAACACCATATATTTT. Its translation is CARRQGAGNTIYF. The chain recombines TRBV2 with TRBJ1-3; 9 bases match TRBD1. Germline CDR1 SNHLY, CDR2 FYNNEI. V was pared by 9 bases and J by 2 bases, with 2 bases of the junction left unmatched. This CDR3 region has 13 residues.

The chain couples TRBV5-6 to TRBJ2-1, with 7 bases that match TRBD1. Per germline, CDR1 SGHDT and CDR2 YYEEEE. V shed 0 bases, J shed 9 bases, and the junction held 12 bases outside the gene matches. CDR3 size: 16 residues. CDR3 sequence: CASSLETGYSGSEQFF. CDR3 DNA sequence: TGTGCCAGCAGCTTGGAGACAGGGTATTCTGGTAGTGAGCAGTTCTTC.

This chain connects TRBV30 to TRBJ2-2; the match to TRBD2 covers 11 bases. The CDR3 length is 15 residues. Germline-derived CDR1 and CDR2 are GTSNPN and SVGIG (reference sequence). The trim removed 1 base at V and 7 bases at J, leaving 5 bases unmatched. In DNA, the CDR3 is TGTGCCTGGAGTGGCCTAGCGGGAGGAGTCGGGGAGCTGTTTTTT. Residues: CAWSGLAGGVGELFF.

The chain is built from TRBV5-1 and TRBJ1-2; 7 bases are shared with TRBD1. The CDR3 spans 13 residues. V dropped 3 bases and J dropped 7; count of bases not matched to a gene: 6. Germline values: CDR1 SGHRS, CDR2 YFSETQ. The CDR3 sequence: CASSSEGASGYTF. CDR3 sequence (DNA): TGCGCCAGCAGCTCAGAGGGGGCGTCTGGCTACACCTTC. The full variable domain, completed using reference TRBV5-1 and TRBJ1-2, is KAGVTQTPRYLIKTRGQQVTLSCSPISGHRSVSWYQQTPGQGLQFLFEYFSETQRNKGNFPGRFSGRQFSNSRSEMNVSTLELGDSALYLCASSSEGASGYTFGSGTRLTVV.

The genes are TRBV7-9 and TRBJ2-5; 7 positions match TRBD1. CDR3 length: 14 residues. The trim removed 1 base at V and 5 bases at J, leaving 4 bases unmatched. Germline V gives CDR1 SEHNR, CDR2 FQNEAQ (reference sequence). The chain's CDR3 is CASSLGTGAETQYF. CDR3 DNA: TGTGCCAGCAGCTTAGGTACAGGGGCGGAGACCCAGTACTTC.

The chain is built from TRBV19 and TRBJ2-3; 7 positions match TRBD1. With 10 bases clipped from V and 0 bases from J, the junction kept 4 bases outside the gene matches. Looked up from germline, CDR1 is LNHDA and CDR2 is SQIVND (reference sequence). The CDR3 is made up of 13 amino acids. CDR3 sequence: CATRDRSTDTQYF. Here the CDR3 DNA reads TGTGCCACCCGGGACAGAAGCACAGATACGCAGTATTTT. The complete variable domain, with remaining parts taken from reference TRBV19 and TRBJ2-3, reads DGGITQSPKYLFRKEGQNVTLSCEQNLNHDAMYWYRQDPGQGLRLIYYSQIVNDFQKGDIAEGYSVSREKKESFPLTVTSAQKNPTAFYLCATRDRSTDTQYFGPGTRLTVL.